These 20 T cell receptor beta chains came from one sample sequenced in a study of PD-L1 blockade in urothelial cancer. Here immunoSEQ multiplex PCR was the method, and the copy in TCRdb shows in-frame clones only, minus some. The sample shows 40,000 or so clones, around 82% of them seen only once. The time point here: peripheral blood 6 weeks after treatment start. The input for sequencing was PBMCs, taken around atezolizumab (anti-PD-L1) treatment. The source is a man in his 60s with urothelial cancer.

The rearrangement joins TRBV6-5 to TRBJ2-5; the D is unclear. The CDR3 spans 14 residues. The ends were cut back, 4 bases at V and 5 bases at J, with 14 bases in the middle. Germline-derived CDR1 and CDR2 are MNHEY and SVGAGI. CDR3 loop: CASSSRPVTETQYF. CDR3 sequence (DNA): TGTGCCAGCAGTTCCCGCCCGGTAACGGAGACCCAGTACTTC.

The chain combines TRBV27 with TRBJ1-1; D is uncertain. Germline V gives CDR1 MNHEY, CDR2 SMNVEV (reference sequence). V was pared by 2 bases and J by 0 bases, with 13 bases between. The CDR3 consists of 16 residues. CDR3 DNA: TGTGCCAGCAGTTTAGGGCTAAAGGCGCTGAACACTGAAGCTTTCTTT. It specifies CASSLGLKALNTEAFF.

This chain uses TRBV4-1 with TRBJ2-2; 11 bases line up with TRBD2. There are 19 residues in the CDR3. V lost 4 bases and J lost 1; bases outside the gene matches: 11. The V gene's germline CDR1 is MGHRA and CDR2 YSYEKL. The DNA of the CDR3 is TGCGCCAGCAGCCGGGCCGGGACTAGCGGAGTCGGGAACACCGGGGAGCTGTTTTTT. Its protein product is CASSRAGTSGVGNTGELFF.

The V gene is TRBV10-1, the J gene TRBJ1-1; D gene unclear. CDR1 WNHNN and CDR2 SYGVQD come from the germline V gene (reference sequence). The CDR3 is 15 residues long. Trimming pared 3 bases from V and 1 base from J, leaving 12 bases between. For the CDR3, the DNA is TGCGCCAGCAGTGATTCGGGTCTTAAGAACACTGAAGCTTTCTTT. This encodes CASSDSGLKNTEAFF.

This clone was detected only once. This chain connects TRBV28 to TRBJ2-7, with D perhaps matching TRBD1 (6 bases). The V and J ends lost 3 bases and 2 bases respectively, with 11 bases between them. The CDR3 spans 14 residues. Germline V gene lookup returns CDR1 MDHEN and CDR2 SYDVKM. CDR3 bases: TGTGCCAGCAGTTTTAACAGGGTGCCCTACGAGCAGTACTTC. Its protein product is CASSFNRVPYEQYF.

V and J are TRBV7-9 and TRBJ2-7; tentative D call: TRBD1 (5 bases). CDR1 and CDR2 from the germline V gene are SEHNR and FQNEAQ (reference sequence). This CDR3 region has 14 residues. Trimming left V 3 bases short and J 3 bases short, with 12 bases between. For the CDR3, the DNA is TGTGCCAGCAGCTTGGGTCAGGGCGGCTACGAGCAGTACTTC. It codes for CASSLGQGGYEQYF.

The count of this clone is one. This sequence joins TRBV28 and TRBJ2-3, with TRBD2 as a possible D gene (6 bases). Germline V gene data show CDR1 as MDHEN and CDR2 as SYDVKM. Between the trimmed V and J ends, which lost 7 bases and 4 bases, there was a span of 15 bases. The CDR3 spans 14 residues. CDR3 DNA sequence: TGTGCCAGCACTGCGGCGGGATTTGCAGATACGCAGTATTTT. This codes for CASTAAGFADTQYF.

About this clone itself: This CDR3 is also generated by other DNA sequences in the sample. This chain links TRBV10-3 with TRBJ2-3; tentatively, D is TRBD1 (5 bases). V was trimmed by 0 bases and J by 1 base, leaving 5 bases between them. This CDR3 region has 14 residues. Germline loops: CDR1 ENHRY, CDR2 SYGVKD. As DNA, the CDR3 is TGTGCCATCAGTGAGTCGACAGGCACAGATACGCAGTATTTT. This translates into CAISESTGTDTQYF.

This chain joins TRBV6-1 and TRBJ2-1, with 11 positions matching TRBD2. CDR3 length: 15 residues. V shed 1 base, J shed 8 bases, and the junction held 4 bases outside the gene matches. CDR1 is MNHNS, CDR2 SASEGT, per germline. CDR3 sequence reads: CASSEELAGGHEQFF. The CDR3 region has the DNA TGTGCCAGCAGTGAAGAGTTAGCGGGGGGGCATGAGCAGTTCTTC.

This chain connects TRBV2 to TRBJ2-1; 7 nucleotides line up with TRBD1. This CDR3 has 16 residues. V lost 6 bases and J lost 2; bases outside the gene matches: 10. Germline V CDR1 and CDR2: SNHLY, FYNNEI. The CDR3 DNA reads TGTGCCAGCAGCCCCGACAGGGTGGGGACCTACAATGAGCAGTTCTTC. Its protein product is CASSPDRVGTYNEQFF.

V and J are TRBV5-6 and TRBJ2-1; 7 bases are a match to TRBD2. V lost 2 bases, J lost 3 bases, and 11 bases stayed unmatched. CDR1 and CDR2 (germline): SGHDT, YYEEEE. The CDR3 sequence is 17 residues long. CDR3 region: CASSFYIGGGDYNEQFF. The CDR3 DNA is TGTGCCAGCAGCTTTTATATTGGGGGGGGAGACTACAATGAGCAGTTCTTC.

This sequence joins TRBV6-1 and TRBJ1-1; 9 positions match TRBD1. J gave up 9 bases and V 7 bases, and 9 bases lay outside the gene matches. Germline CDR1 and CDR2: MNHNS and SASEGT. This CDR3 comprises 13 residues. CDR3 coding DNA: TGTGCCAGCATGGGACAGGGACGAAGTCAAGCTTTCTTT. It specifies CASMGQGRSQAFF.

The CDR3 DNA follows: TGTGCCAGCATTGGAGAAACCCAGCATTTT. Residues: CASIGETQHF. The chain combines TRBV27 with TRBJ1-5; the D is unclear. The CDR3 has 10 amino acids. Germline V gene data show CDR1 as MNHEY and CDR2 as SMNVEV (reference sequence). Trimming removed 7 bases at V and 11 bases at J, with 9 bases between.

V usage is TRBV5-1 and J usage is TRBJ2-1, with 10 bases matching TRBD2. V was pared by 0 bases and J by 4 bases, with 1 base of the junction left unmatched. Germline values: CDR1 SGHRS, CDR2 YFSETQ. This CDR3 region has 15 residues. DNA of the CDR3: TGCGCCAGCAGCTTGGAGACTAGCGGGTACAATGAGCAGTTCTTC. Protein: CASSLETSGYNEQFF.

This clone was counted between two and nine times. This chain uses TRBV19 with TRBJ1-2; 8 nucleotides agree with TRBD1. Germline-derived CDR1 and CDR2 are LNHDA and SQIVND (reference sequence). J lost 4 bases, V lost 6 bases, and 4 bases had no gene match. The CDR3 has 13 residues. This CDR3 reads CASSPDRGYGYTF. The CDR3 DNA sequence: TGTGCCAGTAGCCCTGACAGGGGCTATGGCTACACCTTC.

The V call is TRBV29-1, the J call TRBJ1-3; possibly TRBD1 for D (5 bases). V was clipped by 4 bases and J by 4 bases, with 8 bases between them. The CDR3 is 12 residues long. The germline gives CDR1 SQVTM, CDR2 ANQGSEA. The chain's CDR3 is CSVAGGGNTIYF. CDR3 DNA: TGCAGCGTTGCCGGGGGGGGAAACACCATATATTTT.

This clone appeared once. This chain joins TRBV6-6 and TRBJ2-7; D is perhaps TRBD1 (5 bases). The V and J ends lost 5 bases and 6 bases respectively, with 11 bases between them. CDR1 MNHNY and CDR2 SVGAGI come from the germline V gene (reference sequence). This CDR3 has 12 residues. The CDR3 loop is CASSQGRVEQYF. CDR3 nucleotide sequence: TGTGCCAGCAGTCAGGGTCGGGTCGAGCAGTACTTC.

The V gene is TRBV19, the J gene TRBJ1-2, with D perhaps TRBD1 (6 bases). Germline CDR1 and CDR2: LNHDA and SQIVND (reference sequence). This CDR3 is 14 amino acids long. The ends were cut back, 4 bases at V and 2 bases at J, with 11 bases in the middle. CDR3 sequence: CASSTLQGNYGYTF. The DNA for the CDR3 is TGTGCCAGTAGTACTCTCCAGGGGAACTATGGCTACACCTTC.

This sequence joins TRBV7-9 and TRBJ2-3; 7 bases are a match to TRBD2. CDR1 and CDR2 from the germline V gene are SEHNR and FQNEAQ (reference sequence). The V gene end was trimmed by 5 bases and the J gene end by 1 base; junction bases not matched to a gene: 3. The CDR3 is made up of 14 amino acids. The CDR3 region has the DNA TGTGCCAGCAGCGCTACTAGCGGCACAGATACGCAGTATTTT. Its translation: CASSATSGTDTQYF.

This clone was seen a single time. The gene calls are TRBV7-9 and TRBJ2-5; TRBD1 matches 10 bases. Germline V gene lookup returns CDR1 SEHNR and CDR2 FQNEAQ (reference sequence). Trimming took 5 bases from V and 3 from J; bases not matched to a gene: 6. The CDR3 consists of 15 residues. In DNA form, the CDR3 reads TGTGCCAGCAGCCCAGGAGGGACAGGGGAAGAGACCCAGTACTTC. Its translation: CASSPGGTGEETQYF.